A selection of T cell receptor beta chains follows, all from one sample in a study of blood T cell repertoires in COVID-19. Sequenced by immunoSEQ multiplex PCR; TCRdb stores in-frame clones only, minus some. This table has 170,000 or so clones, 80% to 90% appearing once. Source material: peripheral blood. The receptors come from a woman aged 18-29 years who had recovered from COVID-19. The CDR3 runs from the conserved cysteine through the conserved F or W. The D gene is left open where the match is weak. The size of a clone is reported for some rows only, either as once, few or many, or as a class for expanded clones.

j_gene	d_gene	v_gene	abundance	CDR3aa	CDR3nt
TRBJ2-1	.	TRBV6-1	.	CASRDVSVGYNEQFF	TGTGCCAGCCGTGATGTTAGCGTGGGGTACAATGAGCAGTTCTTC
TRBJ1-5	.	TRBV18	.	CASSPQSGESNQPQHF	TGTGCCAGCTCACCACAGTCAGGGGAAAGCAATCAGCCCCAGCATTTT
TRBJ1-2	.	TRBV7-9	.	CASSHQGGHGYTF	TGTGCCAGCAGCCACCAGGGAGGCCACGGCTACACCTTC
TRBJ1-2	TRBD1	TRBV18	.	CASSPQAGQSNYGYTF	TGTGCCAGCTCACCACAGGCGGGACAGTCTAACTATGGCTACACCTTC
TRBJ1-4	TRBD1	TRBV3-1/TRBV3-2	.	CASSHTGGVGEKLFF	TGTGCCAGCAGCCATACAGGGGGAGTGGGTGAAAAACTGTTTTTT
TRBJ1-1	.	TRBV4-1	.	CASSQDTGRITEAFF	TGCGCCAGCAGCCAAGACACGGGGAGGATTACTGAAGCTTTCTTT
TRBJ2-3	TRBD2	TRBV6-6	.	CASSGLAGVPDTQYF	TGTGCCAGCAGCGGACTAGCGGGGGTGCCAGATACGCAGTATTTT
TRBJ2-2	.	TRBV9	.	CASSPRQDNTGELFF	TGTGCCAGCAGCCCCCGACAGGATAACACCGGGGAGCTGTTTTTT
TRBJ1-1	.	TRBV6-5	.	CASSYQGKTEAFF	TGTGCCAGCAGTTACCAGGGAAAAACTGAAGCTTTCTTT
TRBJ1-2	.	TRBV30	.	CAWSVPRQVLGGYTF	TGTGCCTGGAGTGTACCCAGACAGGTCTTGGGAGGCTACACCTTC
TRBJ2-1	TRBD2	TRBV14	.	CASTAVDGGAVNEQFF	TGTGCCAGCACCGCAGTTGACGGGGGGGCGGTCAATGAGCAGTTCTTC
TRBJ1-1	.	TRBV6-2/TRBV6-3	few	CASSYSTLSMNTEAFF	TGTGCCAGCAGTTACTCGACATTGAGCATGAACACTGAAGCTTTCTTT
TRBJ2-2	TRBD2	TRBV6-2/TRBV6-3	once	CASSRTSGGGTNTGELFF	TGTGCCAGCAGTCGGACTAGCGGGGGGGGCACGAACACCGGGGAGCTGTTTTTT
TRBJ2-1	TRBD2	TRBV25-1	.	CASRTRTSGPNNEQFF	TGTGCCAGCAGGACGAGGACTAGCGGGCCGAACAATGAGCAGTTCTTC
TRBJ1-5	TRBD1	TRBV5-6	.	CASSARTTGDNQPQHF	TGTGCCAGCAGCGCAAGAACGACAGGGGACAATCAGCCCCAGCATTTT
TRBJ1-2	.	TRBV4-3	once	CASSQDPLDSPANYGYTF	TGCGCCAGCAGCCAAGATCCTCTGGACAGTCCTGCTAACTATGGCTACACCTTC
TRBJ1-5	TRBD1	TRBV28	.	CASSLTGGWNQPQHF	TGTGCCAGCAGTTTGACAGGGGGGTGGAATCAGCCCCAGCATTTT
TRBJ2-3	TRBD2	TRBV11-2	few	CASTQAGVGTDTQYF	TGTGCCAGCACCCAAGCGGGAGTGGGGACAGATACGCAGTATTTT
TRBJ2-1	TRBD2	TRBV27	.	CASSSGTSEYNEQFF	TGTGCCAGCAGTTCCGGGACTAGCGAATACAATGAGCAGTTCTTC
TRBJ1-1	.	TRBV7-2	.	CASSSLSRATEAFF	TGTGCCAGCAGCTCCCTTTCTCGAGCTACTGAAGCTTTCTTT
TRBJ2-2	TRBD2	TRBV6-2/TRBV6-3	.	CASSYSLAGSGELFF	TGTGCCAGCAGTTACTCCCTAGCGGGGAGCGGGGAGCTGTTTTTT
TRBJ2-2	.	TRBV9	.	CASSAFTDVGTYPPAGELFF	TGTGCCAGCAGCGCCTTTACCGATGTGGGGACATACCCTCCGGCCGGGGAGCTGTTTTTT
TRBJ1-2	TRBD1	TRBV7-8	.	CASSLGIGDRSTYGYTF	TGTGCCAGCAGCTTAGGGATCGGGGACAGATCGACTTATGGCTACACCTTC
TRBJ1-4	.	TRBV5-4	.	CASSRQSTNEKLFF	TGTGCCAGCAGTCGACAATCAACTAATGAAAAACTGTTTTTT
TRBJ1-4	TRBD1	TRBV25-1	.	CASSEQGQPHEKLFF	TGTGCCAGCAGTGAACAGGGACAGCCCCATGAAAAACTGTTTTTT
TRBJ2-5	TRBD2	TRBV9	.	CASRREGSLGTQYF	TGTGCCAGCAGGAGGGAGGGAAGTTTGGGGACCCAGTACTTC
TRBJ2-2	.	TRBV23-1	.	CVSIAGDHTGELFF	TGCGTGAGCATAGCAGGGGATCACACCGGGGAGCTGTTTTTT
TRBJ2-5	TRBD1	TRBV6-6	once	CASSYSTGVGQETQYF	TGTGCCAGCAGTTACTCGACAGGGGTGGGACAAGAGACCCAGTACTTC
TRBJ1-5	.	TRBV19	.	CASSPNRGGNQPQHF	TGTGCCAGTAGCCCTAACCGGGGGGGCAATCAGCCCCAGCATTTT
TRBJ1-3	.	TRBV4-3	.	CASSLGGGSGNTIYF	TGCGCCAGCAGCCTCGGGGGAGGCTCTGGAAACACCATATATTTT
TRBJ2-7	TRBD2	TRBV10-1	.	CASSELDSGGNYEQYF	TGCGCCAGCAGTGAACTGGATAGCGGGGGTAACTACGAGCAGTACTTC
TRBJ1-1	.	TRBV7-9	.	CASSLGNRLVFSDTEAFF	TGTGCCAGCAGCTTAGGAAACAGGTTGGTTTTTTCTGACACTGAAGCTTTCTTT
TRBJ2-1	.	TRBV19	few	CASSTLSGGYNEQFF	TGTGCCAGTAGTACGCTGTCCGGGGGCTACAATGAGCAGTTCTTC
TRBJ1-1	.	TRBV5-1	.	CASSPTVGTSRNTEAFF	TGCGCCAGCAGCCCGACAGTCGGTACGTCCAGGAACACTGAAGCTTTCTTT
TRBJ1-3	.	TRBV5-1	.	CASSPGDGRPLIYF	TGCGCCAGCAGCCCGGGGGACGGCAGGCCCTTAATATATTTT
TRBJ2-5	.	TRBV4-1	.	CASSQGGFQGIWGETQYF	TGCGCCAGCAGCCAAGGCGGGTTCCAAGGCATCTGGGGAGAGACCCAGTACTTC
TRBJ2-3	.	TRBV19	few	CASTEGASHSDTQYF	TGTGCCAGTACCGAAGGGGCGTCCCACTCGGATACGCAGTATTTT
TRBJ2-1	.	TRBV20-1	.	CSVRTVNEQFF	TGCAGTGTTAGGACTGTTAATGAGCAGTTCTTC
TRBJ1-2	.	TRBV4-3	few	CASSQGSATGKGYGYTF	TGCGCCAGCAGCCAAGGGTCTGCGACAGGCAAGGGCTATGGCTACACCTTC
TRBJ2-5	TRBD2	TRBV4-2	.	CASRRLAGAPQETQYF	TGTGCCAGCAGACGACTAGCGGGAGCCCCTCAAGAGACCCAGTACTTC
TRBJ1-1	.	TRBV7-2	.	CASSYMNTEAFF	TGTGCCAGCAGCTATATGAACACTGAAGCTTTCTTT
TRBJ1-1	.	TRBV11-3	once	CASNPGKLTEAFF	TGTGCCAGCAACCCAGGGAAATTAACTGAAGCTTTCTTT
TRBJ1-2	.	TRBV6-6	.	CASVTGSYYGYTF	TGTGCCAGCGTTACAGGGAGTTACTATGGCTACACCTTC
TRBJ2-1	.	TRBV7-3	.	CASSLQGGEFDEQFF	TGTGCCAGCAGCTTGCAGGGAGGAGAATTCGATGAGCAGTTCTTC
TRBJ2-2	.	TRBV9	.	CASSVGSRELFF	TGTGCCAGCAGCGTAGGGTCTAGGGAGCTGTTTTTT
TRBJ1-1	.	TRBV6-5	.	CASSFRQPNTEAFF	TGTGCCAGCAGTTTTCGACAGCCGAACACTGAAGCTTTCTTT
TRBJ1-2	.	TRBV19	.	CASSIPSGGSYGYTF	TGTGCCAGTAGTATACCCTCGGGGGGCTCCTATGGCTACACCTTC
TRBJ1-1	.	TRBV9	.	CASSPPREKAFF	TGTGCCAGCAGCCCCCCTAGGGAGAAAGCTTTCTTT
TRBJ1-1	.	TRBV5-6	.	CASSLPGMNTEAFF	TGTGCCAGCAGCTTGCCAGGGATGAACACTGAAGCTTTCTTT
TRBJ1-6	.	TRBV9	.	CASSVVGGSPLHF	TGTGCCAGCAGCGTAGTTGGAGGTTCACCCCTCCACTTT
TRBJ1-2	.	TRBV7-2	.	CASSLGKGALYGYTF	TGTGCCAGCAGCTTGGGCAAGGGAGCCCTTTATGGCTACACCTTC
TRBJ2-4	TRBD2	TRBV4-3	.	CASSQDGGGKNIQYF	TGCGCCAGCAGCCAAGATGGCGGGGGCAAAAACATTCAGTACTTC
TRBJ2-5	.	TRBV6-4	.	CASSAGIKETQYF	TGTGCCAGCAGTGCCGGGATCAAGGAGACCCAGTACTTC
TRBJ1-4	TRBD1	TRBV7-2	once	CANSFGQGREKLFF	TGTGCCAACAGCTTCGGACAGGGGAGGGAAAAACTGTTTTTT
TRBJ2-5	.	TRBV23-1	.	CASSRPGLQETQYF	TGCGCCAGCAGTCGACCGGGACTTCAAGAGACCCAGTACTTC
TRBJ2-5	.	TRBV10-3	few	CATLHPDRQETQYF	TGTGCCACCCTCCACCCGGACAGACAAGAGACCCAGTACTTC
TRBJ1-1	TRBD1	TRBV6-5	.	CATTGVPEAFF	TGTGCCACCACAGGGGTTCCTGAAGCTTTCTTT
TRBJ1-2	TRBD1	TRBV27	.	CASSLTGDGYTF	TGTGCCAGCAGTCTCACAGGGGATGGCTACACCTTC
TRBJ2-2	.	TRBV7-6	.	CASSLEAVTGELFF	TGTGCCAGCAGCTTAGAAGCGGTAACCGGGGAGCTGTTTTTT